This TCR beta chain was identified during a study of PD-1 blockade in classical Hodgkin lymphoma. As to time point: cycle 4 day 1 (C4D1), after 6 weeks of nivolumab. Every single patient, without exception, relapsed after autologous stem cell transplantation, and brentuximab vedotin exposure varied. This clone showed up just a few times. Repertoires were generated with immunoSEQ multiplex PCR, while TCRdb's copy carries only in-frame clones and drops some. The sample consists of approximately 44,000 clones, around two thirds of them appearing once. The CDR3 sequence is 12 residues long. Trimming pared 4 bases from V and 4 bases from J, leaving 11 bases between. Germline assignment: CDR1 GTSNPN and CDR2 SVGIG (reference sequence).

Here the sequenced sample was peripheral blood mononuclear cells (PBMCs), taken before the fourth cycle of nivolumab. The chain uses TRBV30 and TRBJ2-7; D is ambiguous. This clonotype was obtained from a human donor with classical Hodgkin lymphoma. CDR3 bases: TGTGCCTGGAAGTCTTTCGCGTACGAGCAGTACTTC. Residues: CAWKSFAYEQYF.